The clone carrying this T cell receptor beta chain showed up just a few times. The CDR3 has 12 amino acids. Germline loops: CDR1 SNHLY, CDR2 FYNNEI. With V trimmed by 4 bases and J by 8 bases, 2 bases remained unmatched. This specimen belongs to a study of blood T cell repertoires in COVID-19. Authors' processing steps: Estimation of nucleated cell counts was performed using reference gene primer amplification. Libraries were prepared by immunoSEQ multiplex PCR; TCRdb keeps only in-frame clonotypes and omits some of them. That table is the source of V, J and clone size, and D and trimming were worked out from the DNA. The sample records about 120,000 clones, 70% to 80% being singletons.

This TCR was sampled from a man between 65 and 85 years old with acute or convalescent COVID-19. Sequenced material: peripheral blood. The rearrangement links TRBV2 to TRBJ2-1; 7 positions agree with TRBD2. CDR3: CASSGGGYEQFF. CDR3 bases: TGTGCCAGCAGTGGGGGAGGGTATGAGCAGTTCTTC.